What follows is one T cell receptor (beta chain) and its context. Primers: 60 Vbeta forward and 13 Jbeta reverse. TCRdb's copy holds only in-frame clones and misses some; the assay was immunoSEQ multiplex PCR. The profile shows 150,000 to 200,000 clones, roughly 82% of them singletons. This sample was taken from a study of cytomegalovirus exposure and HLA in healthy donors. The CDR3 sequence is 16 residues long. CDR1 is SGHNT, CDR2 YYREEE, per germline (reference sequence). Trimming took 3 bases from V and 8 from J; bases not matched to a gene: 8. J is TRBJ2-2 and V is TRBV5-4; 12 nucleotides agree with TRBD2. The material sequenced was PBMCs. This TCR was sampled from a girl aged 10 to 17 in good health and CMV-seropositive. As DNA, the CDR3 is TGTGCCAGCAGCTCGGCTAGCGGGAGGGCCGAGGGGGAGCTGTTTTTT. Amino acid sequence: CASSSASGRAEGELFF. The full variable domain, completed using reference TRBV5-4 and TRBJ2-2, is ETGVTQSPTHLIKTRGQQVTLRCSSQSGHNTVSWYQQALGQGPQFIFQYYREEENGRGNFPPRFSGLQFPNYSSELNVNALELDDSALYLCASSSASGRAEGELFFGEGSRLTVL.